The 6 T cell receptor beta chains below come from one sample, sequenced in a study of blood T cell repertoires in COVID-19. This table comes from immunoSEQ multiplex PCR, and its TCRdb copy is limited to in-frame clones, with some not included. Here the sample spans 200,000 to 250,000 clones, about 90% being singletons. Sequenced sample: PBMCs or T cells enriched from blood (not recorded which). The receptors stem from a young man who had recovered from COVID-19.

V and J are TRBV5-1 and TRBJ1-3, with 8 bases aligning to TRBD1. The CDR3 totals 15 residues. The V gene end was trimmed by 5 bases and the J gene end by 0 bases; junction bases not matched to a gene: 4. The germline gives CDR1 SGHRS, CDR2 YFSETQ. CDR3 nucleotides: TGCGCCAGCAGAGGGACAGGCAACTCTGGAAACACCATATATTTT. Translated, it gives CASRGTGNSGNTIYF.

The CDR3 sequence is CASSLAAGVGEQYF. CDR3 nucleotide sequence: TGTGCCAGCAGCCTGGCAGCGGGGGTTGGGGAGCAGTACTTC. The chain is built from TRBV7-8 and TRBJ2-7; the match to TRBD2 covers 8 bases. CDR1 is SGHVS and CDR2 is FQNEAQ in the germline V gene. This CDR3 has 14 residues. V dropped 5 bases and J dropped 7; count of bases not matched to a gene: 10.

The chain employs TRBV5-1 and TRBJ2-1; D uncertain. CDR1 SGHRS and CDR2 YFSETQ come from the germline V gene. The CDR3 extends over 12 amino acids. Between the trimmed V and J ends, which lost 0 bases and 8 bases, there was a span of 6 bases. This CDR3 reads CASSLVADEQFF. The CDR3 nucleotides are TGCGCCAGCAGCTTGGTGGCCGATGAGCAGTTCTTC.

The chain joins TRBV11-3 to TRBJ2-1; 8 bases map to TRBD1. The CDR3 consists of 17 residues. The V gene's germline CDR1 is SGHNT and CDR2 YENEEA. Losses at the gene ends were 5 bases for V and 8 bases for J; bases not matched to a gene: 17. CDR3 amino acids: CASSPAPGQGRLHEQFF. Here the CDR3 DNA reads TGTGCCAGCAGCCCGGCCCCAGGACAGGGTCGGCTCCATGAGCAGTTCTTC. The entire variable domain, with the rest obtained from reference TRBV11-3 and TRBJ2-1, is as follows: EAGVVQSPRYKIIEKKQPVAFWCNPISGHNTLYWYLQNLGQGPELLIRYENEEAVDDSQLPKDRFSAERLKGVDSTLKIQPAELGDSAVYLCASSPAPGQGRLHEQFFGPGTRLTVL.

The V call is TRBV28, the J call TRBJ2-7; a weak D match, TRBD1 (5 bases). Germline V gives CDR1 MDHEN, CDR2 SYDVKM. Trimming shortened V by 6 bases and J by 5 bases, and 8 bases separated the two germline ends. The CDR3 is 11 residues long. The CDR3 protein is CASSPRDEQYF. The CDR3 nucleotides are TGTGCCAGCAGCCCCAGGGACGAGCAGTACTTC.

V usage is TRBV5-1 and J usage is TRBJ2-1; TRBD2 agrees at 8 bases. Unmatched junction bases numbered 5, after V lost 3 bases and J lost 0 bases. Germline V gives CDR1 SGHRS, CDR2 YFSETQ. The CDR3 totals 16 residues. The CDR3 is CASSYNSGTSYNEQFF. DNA of the CDR3: TGCGCCAGCAGCTACAATAGCGGGACCTCCTACAATGAGCAGTTCTTC.